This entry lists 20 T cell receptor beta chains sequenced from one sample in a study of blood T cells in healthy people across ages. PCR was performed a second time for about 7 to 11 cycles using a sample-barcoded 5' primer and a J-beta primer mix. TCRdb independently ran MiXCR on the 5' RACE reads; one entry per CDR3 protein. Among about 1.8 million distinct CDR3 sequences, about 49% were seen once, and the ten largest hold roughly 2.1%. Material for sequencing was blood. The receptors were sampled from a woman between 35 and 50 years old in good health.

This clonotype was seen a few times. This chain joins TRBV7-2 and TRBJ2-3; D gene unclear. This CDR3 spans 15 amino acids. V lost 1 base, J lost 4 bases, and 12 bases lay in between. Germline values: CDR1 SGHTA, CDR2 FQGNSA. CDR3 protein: CASSLVSRIADTQYF. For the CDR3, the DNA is TGTGCCAGCAGCTTAGTATCCAGGATTGCAGATACGCAGTATTTT.

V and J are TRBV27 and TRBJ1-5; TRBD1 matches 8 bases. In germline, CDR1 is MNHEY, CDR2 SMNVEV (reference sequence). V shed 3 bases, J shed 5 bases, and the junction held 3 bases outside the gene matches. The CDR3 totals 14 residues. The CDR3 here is CASSLDREDQPQHF. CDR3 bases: TGTGCCAGCAGTTTGGACAGGGAGGATCAGCCCCAGCATTTT.

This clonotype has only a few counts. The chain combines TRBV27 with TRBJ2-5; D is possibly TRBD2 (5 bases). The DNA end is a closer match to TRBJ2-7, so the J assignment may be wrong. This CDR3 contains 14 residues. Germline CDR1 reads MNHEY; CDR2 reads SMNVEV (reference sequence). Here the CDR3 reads CASSLLSGPYEQYF. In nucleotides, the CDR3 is TGTGCCAGCAGTTTGTTAAGCGGTCCCTACGAGCAGTACTTC.

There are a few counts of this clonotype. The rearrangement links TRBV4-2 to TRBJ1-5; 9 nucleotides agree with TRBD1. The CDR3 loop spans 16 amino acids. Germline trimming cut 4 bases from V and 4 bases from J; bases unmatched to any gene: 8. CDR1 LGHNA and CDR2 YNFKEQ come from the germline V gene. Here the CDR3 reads CASSPTGTGINQPQHF. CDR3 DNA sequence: TGTGCCAGCAGCCCCACCGGGACAGGGATTAATCAGCCCCAGCATTTT.

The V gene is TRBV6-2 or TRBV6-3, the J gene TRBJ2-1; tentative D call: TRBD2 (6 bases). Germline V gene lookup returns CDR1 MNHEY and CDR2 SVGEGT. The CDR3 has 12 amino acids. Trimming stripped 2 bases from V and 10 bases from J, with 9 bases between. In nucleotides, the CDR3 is TGTGCCAGCAGTTACCAGGGACTGGAGCAGTTCTTC. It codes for CASSYQGLEQFF.

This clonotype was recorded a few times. Here the CDR3 DNA reads TGTGCCAGCACTCGGGACAGGGGGCGGAACAATGAGCAGTTCTTC. This translates into CASTRDRGRNNEQFF. The chain recombines TRBV12-3 or TRBV12-4 with TRBJ2-1; 12 nucleotides match TRBD1. The ends lost 7 bases at V and 5 bases at J; junction bases unmatched: 6. The CDR3 totals 15 residues.

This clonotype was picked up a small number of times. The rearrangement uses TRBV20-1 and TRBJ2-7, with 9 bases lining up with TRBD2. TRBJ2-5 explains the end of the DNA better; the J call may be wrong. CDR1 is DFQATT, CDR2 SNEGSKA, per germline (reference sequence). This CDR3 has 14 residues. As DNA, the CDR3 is TGCAGTGCTAGAAGTCTAGCGGGGAGGGAGACCCAGTACTTC. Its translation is CSARSLAGRETQYF.

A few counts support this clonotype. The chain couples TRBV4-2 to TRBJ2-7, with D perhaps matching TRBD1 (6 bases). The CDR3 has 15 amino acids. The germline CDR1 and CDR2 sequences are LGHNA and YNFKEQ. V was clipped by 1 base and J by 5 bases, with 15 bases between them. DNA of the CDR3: TGTGCCAGCAGCCAAGGATACAGGGACGACGACGAGCAGTACTTC. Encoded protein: CASSQGYRDDDEQYF.

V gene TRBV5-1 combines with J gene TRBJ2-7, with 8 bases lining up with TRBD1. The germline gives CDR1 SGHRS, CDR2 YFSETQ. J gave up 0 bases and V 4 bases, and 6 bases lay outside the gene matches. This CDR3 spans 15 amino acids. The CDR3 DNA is TGCGCCAGCAGCATACGGGACAGGAGCTCCTACGAGCAGTACTTC. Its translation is CASSIRDRSSYEQYF.

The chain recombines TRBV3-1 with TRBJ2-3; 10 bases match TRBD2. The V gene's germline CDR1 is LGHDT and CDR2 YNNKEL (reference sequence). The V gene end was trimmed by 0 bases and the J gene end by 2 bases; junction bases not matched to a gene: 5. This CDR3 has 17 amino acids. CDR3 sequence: CASSQDHTSGVTDTQYF. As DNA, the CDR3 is TGTGCCAGCAGCCAAGATCACACTAGCGGGGTCACAGATACGCAGTATTTT.

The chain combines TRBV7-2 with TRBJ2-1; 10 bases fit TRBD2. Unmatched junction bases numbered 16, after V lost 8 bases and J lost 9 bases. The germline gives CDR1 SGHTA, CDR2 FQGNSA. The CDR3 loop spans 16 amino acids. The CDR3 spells CASAKRGGQSGGEQFF. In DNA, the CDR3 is TGTGCCAGCGCGAAGCGGGGGGGCCAATCGGGGGGTGAGCAGTTCTTC. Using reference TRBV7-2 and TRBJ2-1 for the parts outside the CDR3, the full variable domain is GAGVSQSPSNKVTEKGKDVELRCDPISGHTALYWYRQSLGQGLEFLIYFQGNSAPDKSGLPSDRFSAERTGGSVSTLTIQRTQQEDSAVYLCASAKRGGQSGGEQFFGPGTRLTVL.

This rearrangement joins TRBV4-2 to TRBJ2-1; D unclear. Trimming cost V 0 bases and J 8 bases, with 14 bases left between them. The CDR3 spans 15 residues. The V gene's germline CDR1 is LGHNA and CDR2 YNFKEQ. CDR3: CASSQEVGRWDEQFF. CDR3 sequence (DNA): TGTGCCAGCAGCCAAGAAGTTGGGCGATGGGATGAGCAGTTCTTC.

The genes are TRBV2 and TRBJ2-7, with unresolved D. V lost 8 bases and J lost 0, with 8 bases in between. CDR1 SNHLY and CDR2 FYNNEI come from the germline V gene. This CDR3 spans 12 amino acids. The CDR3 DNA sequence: TGTGCCAGCCTGCGCGACTCCTACGAGCAGTACTTC. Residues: CASLRDSYEQYF.

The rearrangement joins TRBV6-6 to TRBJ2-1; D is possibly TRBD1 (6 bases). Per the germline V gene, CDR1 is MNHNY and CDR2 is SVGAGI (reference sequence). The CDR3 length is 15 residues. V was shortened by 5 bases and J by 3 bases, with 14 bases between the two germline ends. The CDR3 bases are TGTGCCAGCAGTACTACAGGGTGGAGCTACAATGAGCAGTTCTTC. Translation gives CASSTTGWSYNEQFF.

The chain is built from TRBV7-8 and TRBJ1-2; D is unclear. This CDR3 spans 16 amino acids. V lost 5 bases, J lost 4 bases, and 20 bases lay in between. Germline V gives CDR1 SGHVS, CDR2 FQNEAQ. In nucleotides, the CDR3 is TGTGCCAGCAGCCGGACGTGGGATCGAGAATTCTATGGCTACACCTTC. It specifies CASSRTWDREFYGYTF.

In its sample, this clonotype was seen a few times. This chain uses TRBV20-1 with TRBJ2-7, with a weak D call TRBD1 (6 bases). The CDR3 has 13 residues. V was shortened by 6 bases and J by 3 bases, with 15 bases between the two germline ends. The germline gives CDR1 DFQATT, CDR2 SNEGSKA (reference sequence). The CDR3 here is CSAQHREFYEQYF. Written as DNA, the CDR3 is TGCAGTGCCCAGCACAGGGAATTCTACGAGCAGTACTTC.

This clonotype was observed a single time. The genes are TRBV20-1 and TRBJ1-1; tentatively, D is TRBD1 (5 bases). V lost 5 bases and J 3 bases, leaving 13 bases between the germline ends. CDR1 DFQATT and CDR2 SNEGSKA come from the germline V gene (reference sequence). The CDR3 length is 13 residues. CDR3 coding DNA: TGCAGTGCTTCGAGGGTGGGGGACACTGAAGCTTTCTTT. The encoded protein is CSASRVGDTEAFF.

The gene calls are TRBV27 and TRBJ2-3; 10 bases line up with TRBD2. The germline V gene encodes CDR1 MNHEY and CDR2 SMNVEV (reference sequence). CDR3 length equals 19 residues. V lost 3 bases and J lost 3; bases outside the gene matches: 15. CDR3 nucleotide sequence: TGTGCCAGCAGTTTTAGCGGGGGGTTCAATTTAGGGGGAACAGATACGCAGTATTTT. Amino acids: CASSFSGGFNLGGTDTQYF.

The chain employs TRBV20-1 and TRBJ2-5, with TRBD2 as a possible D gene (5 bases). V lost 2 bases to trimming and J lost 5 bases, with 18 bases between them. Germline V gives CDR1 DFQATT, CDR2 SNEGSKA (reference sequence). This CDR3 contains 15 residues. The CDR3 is CSARPPTGDLETQYF. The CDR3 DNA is TGCAGTGCTAGACCACCGACCGGGGATCTTGAGACCCAGTACTTC.

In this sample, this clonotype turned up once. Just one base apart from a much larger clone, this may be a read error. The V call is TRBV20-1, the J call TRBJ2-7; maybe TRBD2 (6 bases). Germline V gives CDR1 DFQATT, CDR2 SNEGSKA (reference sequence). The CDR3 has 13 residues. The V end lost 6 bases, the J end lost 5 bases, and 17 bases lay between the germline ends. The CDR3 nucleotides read TGCAGTGCCCCCGCTAGCGTCGGCGACGAGCAGTACTTC. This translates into CSAPASVGDEQYF.